This T cell receptor beta chain was obtained from a study of cytomegalovirus exposure and HLA in healthy donors. The PCR ran on 60 Vbeta and 13 Jbeta primers. Libraries were prepared by immunoSEQ multiplex PCR; TCRdb keeps only in-frame clonotypes and omits some of them. The table has around 80,000 clones, roughly 65% seen once. Remarks on this clone: Its target is not known.

Overall study results and limits: In a later analysis, parvovirus B19, influenza, CMV and Epstein-Barr virus appeared linked to several top co-occurrence clusters. Within a later analysis, the majority of CMV-associated TCR beta chains appeared HLA-restricted.

The V gene's germline CDR1 is SGDLS and CDR2 YYNGEE. The CDR3 length is 13 residues. The germline V and J ends were trimmed by 0 bases and 13 bases, with 13 bases remaining between them. The source material was PBMCs. The V gene is TRBV9, the J gene TRBJ2-2; no firm D call. The receptor was derived from a male donor in good health and CMV-seropositive. CDR3 amino acids: CASSVGGRGGLFF. CDR3 nucleotide sequence: TGTGCCAGCAGCGTAGGTGGTCGCGGCGGGCTGTTTTTT.